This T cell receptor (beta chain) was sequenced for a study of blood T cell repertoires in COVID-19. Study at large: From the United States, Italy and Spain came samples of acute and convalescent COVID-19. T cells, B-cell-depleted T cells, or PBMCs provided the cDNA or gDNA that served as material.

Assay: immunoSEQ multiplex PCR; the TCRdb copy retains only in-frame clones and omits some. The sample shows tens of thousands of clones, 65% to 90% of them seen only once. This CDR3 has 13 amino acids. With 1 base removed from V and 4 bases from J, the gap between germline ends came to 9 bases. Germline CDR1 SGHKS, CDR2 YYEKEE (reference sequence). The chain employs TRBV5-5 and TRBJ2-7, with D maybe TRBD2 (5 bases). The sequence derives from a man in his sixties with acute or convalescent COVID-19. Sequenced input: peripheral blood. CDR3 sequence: CASSLSGRYEQYF. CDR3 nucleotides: TGTGCCAGCAGCTTGTCGGGAAGGTACGAGCAGTACTTC.